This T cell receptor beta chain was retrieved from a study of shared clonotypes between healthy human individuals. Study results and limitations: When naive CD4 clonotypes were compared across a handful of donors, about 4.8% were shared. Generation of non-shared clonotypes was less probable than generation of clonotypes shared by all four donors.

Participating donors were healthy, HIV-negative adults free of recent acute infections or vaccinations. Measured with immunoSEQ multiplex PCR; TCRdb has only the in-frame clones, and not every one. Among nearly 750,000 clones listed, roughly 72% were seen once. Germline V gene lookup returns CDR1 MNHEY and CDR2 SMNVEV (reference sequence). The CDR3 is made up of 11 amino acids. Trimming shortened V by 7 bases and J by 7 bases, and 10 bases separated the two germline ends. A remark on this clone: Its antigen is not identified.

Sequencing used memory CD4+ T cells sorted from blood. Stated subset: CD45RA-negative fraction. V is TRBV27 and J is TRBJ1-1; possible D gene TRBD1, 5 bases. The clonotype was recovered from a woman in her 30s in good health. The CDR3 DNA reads TGTGCCAGCACCCTGGGGGATGAAGCTTTCTTT. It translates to CASTLGDEAFF.